These 28 T cell receptor beta chains originate from one sample sequenced in a study of control samples from healthy donors and cancer patients. Here immunoSEQ multiplex PCR was the method, and the copy in TCRdb shows in-frame clones only, minus some. The data contain about 75,000 clones, 94% of them singletons. The sequenced material came from blood. These receptors were obtained from a woman aged 40 to 50 in good health.

This chain links TRBV5-1 with TRBJ2-4; a weak D match, TRBD1 (6 bases). Trimming cost V 8 bases and J 4 bases, with 16 bases left between them. This CDR3 spans 14 amino acids. Per germline, CDR1 SGHRS and CDR2 YFSETQ. The chain's CDR3 is CARGNRENKNIQYF. In DNA, the CDR3 is TGCGCCAGGGGTAACAGGGAAAATAAAAACATTCAGTACTTC.

The sample holds one count of this clone. V gene TRBV5-8 combines with J gene TRBJ1-2; D gene ambiguous. CDR1 SGHTS and CDR2 YDEGEE come from the germline V gene. Trimming removed 0 bases at V and 3 bases at J, with 3 bases between. The CDR3 has 12 residues. CDR3 in DNA: TGTGCCAGCAGCTTGGAGTACTATGGCTACACCTTC. This encodes CASSLEYYGYTF.

The chain links TRBV7-9 to TRBJ2-2; D unclear. Deletions cut 1 base from V and 6 bases from J, with 21 bases between. The CDR3 runs 18 residues. The germline V gene encodes CDR1 SEHNR and CDR2 FQNEAQ (reference sequence). CDR3 sequence: CASSLVPLAVGDAGELFF. The CDR3 nucleotides are TGTGCCAGCAGCTTAGTCCCTCTTGCGGTTGGAGACGCCGGGGAGCTGTTTTTT.

V is TRBV9 and J is TRBJ2-5, with 8 bases aligning to TRBD2. The V and J ends lost 4 bases and 5 bases, in that order; junction bases with no gene match: 13. The CDR3 sequence is 16 residues long. From germline, CDR1 is SGDLS and CDR2 YYNGEE. CDR3 amino acids: CASSSRGGDPRETQYF. CDR3 in DNA: TGTGCCAGCAGCTCCCGGGGGGGGGACCCCCGGGAGACCCAGTACTTC.

The rearrangement uses TRBV7-2 and TRBJ2-5; weak D call: TRBD2 (6 bases). V lost 5 bases to trimming and J lost 5 bases, with 15 bases between them. In germline, CDR1 is SGHTA, CDR2 FQGNSA. The CDR3 is 14 amino acids. The CDR3 nucleotides are TGTGCCAGCAGCCCCCGATCGGGGAGGGAGACCCAGTACTTC. This codes for CASSPRSGRETQYF.

J is TRBJ2-1 and V is TRBV11-2; 13 nucleotides align to TRBD2. This CDR3 has 18 residues. With 4 bases clipped from V and 2 bases from J, the junction kept 8 bases outside the gene matches. In germline, CDR1 is SGHAT, CDR2 FQNNGV. CDR3 in amino acids: CASSSPGLAGRPYNEQFF. The CDR3 DNA sequence: TGTGCCAGCAGCTCTCCGGGACTAGCGGGACGGCCCTACAATGAGCAGTTCTTC.

This chain joins TRBV6-1 and TRBJ1-2, with D hard to call. Germline CDR1 is MNHNS and CDR2 is SASEGT. V gave up 1 base and J gave up 5 bases, with 11 bases separating them. CDR3 length: 14 residues. CDR3 loop: CASSEGTHIYGYTF. The DNA for the CDR3 is TGTGCCAGCAGTGAAGGGACCCACATTTATGGCTACACCTTC.

CDR3 sequence reads: CASSFGGLGNTGELFF. The CDR3 DNA reads TGTGCCAGCAGCTTTGGCGGACTAGGGAACACCGGGGAGCTGTTTTTT. The chain recombines TRBV7-8 with TRBJ2-2; TRBD2 matches at 7 bases. The J segment lost 1 base and the V segment lost 3 bases, leaving 5 bases of the junction unmatched. CDR1 is SGHVS, CDR2 FQNEAQ, per germline. The CDR3 totals 16 residues.

The chain links TRBV4-2 to TRBJ1-5; 8 bases line up with TRBD1. The V and J ends lost 4 bases and 7 bases, in that order; junction bases with no gene match: 0. CDR3 length equals 12 residues. Germline V gene data show CDR1 as LGHNA and CDR2 as YNFKEQ. The CDR3 region is CASSRQGQPQHF. CDR3 in DNA: TGTGCCAGCAGCCGACAGGGGCAGCCCCAGCATTTT.

V is TRBV13 and J is TRBJ1-3; D ambiguous. This CDR3 region has 16 residues. Germline loops: CDR1 PRHDT, CDR2 FYEKMQ (reference sequence). Trimming left V 0 bases short and J 0 bases short, with 9 bases between. CDR3 sequence reads: CASSLGRSRSGNTIYF. CDR3 sequence (DNA): TGTGCCAGCAGCTTAGGCCGGTCGCGCTCTGGAAACACCATATATTTT.

The chain has TRBV7-9 and TRBJ2-7, with D possibly TRBD2 on 6 matching bases. CDR1 and CDR2 (germline): SEHNR, FQNEAQ (reference sequence). V lost 0 bases to trimming and J lost 6 bases, with 9 bases between them. The CDR3 length is 13 residues. CDR3 DNA: TGTGCCAGCAGCTTAGCGGGGGGAGGCGAGCAGTACTTC. Its translation: CASSLAGGGEQYF. The variable domain in full, with the rest retrieved from reference TRBV7-9 and TRBJ2-7, is DTGVSQNPRHKITKRGQNVTFRCDPISEHNRLYWYRQTLGQGPEFLTYFQNEAQLEKSRLLSDRFSAERPKGSFSTLEIQRTEQGDSAMYLCASSLAGGGEQYFGPGTRLTVT.

The rearrangement joins TRBV5-6 to TRBJ1-6; D is undetermined. Trimming removed 0 bases at V and 0 bases at J, with 10 bases between. The CDR3 extends over 17 amino acids. Germline V gene sequence: CDR1 SGHDT, CDR2 YYEEEE. The CDR3, as DNA: TGTGCCAGCAGCTTGGCCGGGGAGAGCTCCTATAATTCACCCCTCCACTTT. As protein: CASSLAGESSYNSPLHF.

This clone was detected once. The chain carries TRBV9 and TRBJ1-5, with unresolved D. Trimming pared 3 bases from V and 0 bases from J, leaving 10 bases between. The germline CDR1 and CDR2 sequences are SGDLS and YYNGEE. This CDR3 is 15 amino acids long. CDR3 bases: TGTGCCAGCAGCGGATCGTACAGTAGCAATCAGCCCCAGCATTTT. It encodes CASSGSYSSNQPQHF. The complete variable domain, with remaining parts taken from reference TRBV9 and TRBJ1-5, reads DSGVTQTPKHLITATGQRVTLRCSPRSGDLSVYWYQQSLDQGLQFLIQYYNGEERAKGNILERFSAQQFPDLHSELNLSSLELGDSALYFCASSGSYSSNQPQHFGDGTRLSIL.

The DNA for the CDR3 is TGTGCCAGTAGAGAGGCGCGGGACACTGAAGCTTTCTTT. Amino acids: CASREARDTEAFF. The chain couples TRBV19 to TRBJ1-1; D is ambiguous. The CDR3 spans 13 residues. Germline V gives CDR1 LNHDA, CDR2 SQIVND (reference sequence). The ends were cut back, 6 bases at V and 3 bases at J, with 11 bases in the middle.

This chain's CDR3 is CASSPSLGTMLNYGYTF. The CDR3 bases are TGCGCCAGCAGCCCTTCCCTGGGCACCATGCTTAACTATGGCTACACCTTC. The chain recombines TRBV4-3 with TRBJ1-2; D remains unclear. Trimming removed 4 bases at V and 1 base at J, with 19 bases between. Germline-derived CDR1 and CDR2 are LGHNA and YSLEER. The CDR3 totals 17 residues.

The chain has TRBV2 and TRBJ2-5; D gene unclear. The germline gives CDR1 SNHLY, CDR2 FYNNEI. The CDR3 consists of 11 residues. Between the trimmed V and J ends, which lost 2 bases and 5 bases, there was a span of 3 bases. CDR3 region: CASSELETQYF. The DNA for the CDR3 is TGTGCCAGCAGTGAACTGGAGACCCAGTACTTC.

The V call is TRBV6-1, the J call TRBJ1-2; 9 bases match TRBD1. J was trimmed by 8 bases and V by 3 bases; bases with no gene match: 7. CDR1 is MNHNS, CDR2 SASEGT, per germline. The length of the CDR3 is 14 residues. The CDR3 sequence is CASSDNRGRGGYTF. The CDR3, as DNA: TGTGCCAGCAGTGACAACAGGGGGCGCGGCGGCTACACCTTC.

V gene TRBV6-5 combines with J gene TRBJ2-7, with 10 bases aligning to TRBD1. V lost 4 bases to trimming and J lost 1 base; unmatched junction nucleotides: 1. The CDR3 sequence is 14 residues long. Germline V gives CDR1 MNHEY, CDR2 SVGAGI. The CDR3 region is CASSWDRGSYEQYF. The CDR3 DNA reads TGTGCCAGCAGTTGGGACAGGGGTTCCTACGAGCAGTACTTC.

This clone was detected a few times. V usage is TRBV6-4 and J usage is TRBJ2-3; D tentatively reads TRBD1 or TRBD2 (5 bases each). From germline, CDR1 is MRHNA and CDR2 SNTAGT. The V and J ends lost 2 bases and 3 bases respectively, with 15 bases between them. The CDR3 loop spans 16 amino acids. The CDR3 nucleotides are TGTGCCAGCAGTGACCAGCCAGGGACGTCGACAGATACGCAGTATTTT. Protein product: CASSDQPGTSTDTQYF.

The chain employs TRBV3-1 (or the pseudogene TRBV3-2) and TRBJ2-5; 7 bases are shared with TRBD2. This CDR3 has 16 residues. Trimming cost V 2 bases and J 5 bases; bases outside gene matches: 11. Germline loops: CDR1 LGHDT, CDR2 YNNKEL (reference sequence). This CDR3 reads CASSQHKRGGYETQYF. In DNA, the CDR3 is TGTGCCAGCAGCCAACACAAGCGGGGTGGCTACGAGACCCAGTACTTC.

The V gene is TRBV10-3, the J gene TRBJ2-5, with D unclear. The ends were cut back, 2 bases at V and 5 bases at J, with 3 bases in the middle. Germline CDR1 ENHRY, CDR2 SYGVKD. The CDR3 totals 11 residues. The CDR3 is CAISEGETQYF. In nucleotides, the CDR3 is TGTGCCATCAGTGAGGGGGAGACCCAGTACTTC.

This clone was seen only a few times. The rearrangement joins TRBV30 to TRBJ2-1; D may be TRBD1 or TRBD2 (6 bases each). CDR3 size: 13 residues. Germline V gene sequence: CDR1 GTSNPN, CDR2 SVGIG (reference sequence). Trimming shortened V by 2 bases and J by 9 bases, and 14 bases separated the two germline ends. DNA of the CDR3: TGTGCCTGGAGTAGGGGGGCCGTCGGTGAGCAGTTCTTC. Protein: CAWSRGAVGEQFF.

The rearrangement uses TRBV28 and TRBJ1-2; 7 bases are shared with TRBD1. Germline V gene data show CDR1 as MDHEN and CDR2 as SYDVKM. V gave up 6 bases and J gave up 6 bases; unmatched junction bases: 13. The CDR3 loop spans 15 amino acids. CDR3 nucleotides: TGTGCCAGCAGCTCGGCCGGAACAGGGGAAGATGGCTACACCTTC. Amino acid sequence: CASSSAGTGEDGYTF.

The table lists this clone with a few counts. This chain uses TRBV6-5 with TRBJ1-2; 11 bases agree with TRBD1. Germline V gene lookup returns CDR1 MNHEY and CDR2 SVGAGI. The CDR3 length is 12 residues. The J segment lost 5 bases and the V segment lost 10 bases, leaving 3 bases of the junction unmatched. CDR3 in amino acids: CATWDRGYGYTF. The CDR3 DNA follows: TGTGCCACCTGGGACAGGGGGTATGGCTACACCTTC.

The chain is built from TRBV12-3 or TRBV12-4 and TRBJ2-7; TRBD1 agrees at 7 bases. The CDR3 spans 13 residues. The junction had 3 bases not matched to a gene; V was cut back by 7 bases and J by 0 bases. CDR3: CASKGALSYEQYF. In nucleotides, the CDR3 is TGTGCCAGCAAGGGGGCCCTCTCCTACGAGCAGTACTTC.

V gene TRBV29-1 combines with J gene TRBJ1-3; D is ambiguous. The ends were cut back, 2 bases at V and 0 bases at J, with 8 bases in the middle. Germline loops: CDR1 SQVTM, CDR2 ANQGSEA. The CDR3 runs to 14 residues. Here the CDR3 DNA reads TGCAGCGTTGAATTGGCCGACTCTGGAAACACCATATATTTT. Translation gives CSVELADSGNTIYF.

The V call is TRBV4-1, the J call TRBJ2-7; 9 bases line up with TRBD2. The V gene end was trimmed by 3 bases and the J gene end by 5 bases; junction bases not matched to a gene: 8. Germline assignment: CDR1 MGHRA and CDR2 YSYEKL. The CDR3 totals 15 residues. CDR3 region: CASSHPLAGSDEQYF. CDR3 bases: TGCGCCAGCAGCCACCCTCTAGCGGGAAGCGACGAGCAGTACTTC.

This clone was picked up one time. The chain joins TRBV4-3 to TRBJ2-5; 9 bases align to TRBD2. Germline V gives CDR1 LGHNA, CDR2 YSLEER. The trim removed 0 bases at V and 2 bases at J, leaving 7 bases unmatched. The CDR3 has 17 amino acids. CDR3 DNA: TGCGCCAGCAGCCAAGAGTTGTCAAGCGGGGGGCAAGAGACCCAGTACTTC. Amino acid sequence: CASSQELSSGGQETQYF.